This TCR beta chain is from a study of blood T cell repertoires in COVID-19. Whole-study context: T cells, B-cell-depleted T cells, or PBMCs provided the cDNA or gDNA that served as material.

Per the study methods: Cell counts per sample came from amplifying reference gene primers. TCRdb's copy holds only in-frame clones and misses some; the assay was immunoSEQ multiplex PCR. Clone size and the V and J calls come from that table; the DNA yielded D and trimming. The table lists under 300,000 clones, approximately 90% of them singletons. There are 17 residues in the CDR3. The germline V gene encodes CDR1 SGHNT and CDR2 YYREEE (reference sequence). V was pared by 2 bases and J by 7 bases, with 10 bases of the junction left unmatched. In assigning cohorts, the study relied on participant-reported clinical history.

This receptor was obtained from a man younger than 35 who had recovered from COVID-19. The sample taken for sequencing was PBMCs or T cells enriched from blood (not recorded which). J is TRBJ2-1 and V is TRBV5-4; 12 bases match TRBD2. CDR3 DNA sequence: TGTGCCAGCAGCTTCCCCGTAACTAGCGGGGGGTTGAATGAGCAGTTCTTC. Amino acids: CASSFPVTSGGLNEQFF.